This T cell receptor (beta chain) is drawn from a study of cytomegalovirus exposure and HLA in healthy donors (dated by TCRdb to 2017 to 2019). Regarding the complete study: An earlier analysis of some 600 of the donors reported about 260 Gb of sequence data and around 120 million unique TCR beta sequences obtained from roughly 180 million T cells. Because of strong linkage in the cohort, a few DR-DQ haplotypes were treated as single units for association and clustering. Every discovery cohort repertoire had been produced on one sequencing platform. A later analysis re-examined previously published TCR beta repertoires from just over 650 donors and added high-resolution HLA genotyping to investigate patterns of TCR occurrence. A later genetic analysis took genome-wide SNP genotypes for about 65% of the 666 donors and used that subset as a discovery cohort. Both class I and class II loci were covered by HLA typing, at four-digit resolution. An earlier analysis of some 600 of the donors applied high-throughput TCR beta sequencing to assess whether each TCR beta V gene segment acted as functional or pseudogenic. To predict cytomegalovirus infection status, the study brought together high-throughput TCR immunosequencing, statistical association of individual TCRs with disease status, and machine learning. Approximately 310 gigabases of sequencing data and approximately 85 million unique TCR sequences were included in an early release covering 550 to 800 HLA-typed donors. Donor age, sex, ethnicity and CMV serostatus were compiled together with the repertoire data. Across approximately 420 genotyped donors of the cohort, an average of approximately 220,000 unique TCR beta nucleotide sequences per donor were sequenced, and around 20% of those sequences were non-productive. The study profiled the T cell repertoires of 500 to 800 subjects by immunosequencing and related them to cytomegalovirus serostatus. The number of typed donors differed by locus: about 620-630 for A, B, C, DRB1 and DQB1; approximately 520 for DQA1; 606 for DPA1; and about 450 for DPB1. Among the roughly 410 genotyped donors, under 90% belonged to the genetic ancestry cluster associated with self-reported Caucasian donors. The later analysis used no new phenotypic data to find candidate immune exposures, relying instead on TCR beta sequences and their occurrence across donors. The study aimed to test whether cataloging public T cell receptors could reveal signatures of past pathogen exposure. In addition to the first cohort of 666 subjects, a separate validation cohort of approximately 110 different subjects was used. What the research found in general, with its limitations: Strong co-occurrence of HLA alleles, especially DR and DQ, made assigning TCR associations to individual alleles difficult. While some public TCRs were present in many individuals, most TCR sequences turned up only very rarely across donors. Because counts were too low, about 18 rarely observed V segments, including chromosome 9 orphons, were left out of the earlier analysis of approximately 580 of the donors. A later genetic analysis reported fewer N-insertions in productive TCRs among donors in an Asian-associated ancestry cluster than the roughly 690-donor mean. Several of the top co-occurrence clusters appeared to be linked to parvovirus B19, influenza, CMV and Epstein-Barr virus, according to a later analysis. A further reported finding was that TCR beta sequences accurately predicted the HLA-A and HLA-B alleles for most subjects in the first cohort. The authors suggested that the approach could potentially be generalized to other disease states and immunological phenotypes. Immune exposure information for the cohort was limited to CMV serostatus. Correlated functional status among segregating V segments might reflect linkage disequilibrium, but an unknown experimental factor could not be ruled out. In a later analysis, HLA-associated TCR beta chains showed more clonal expansion and lower generation probabilities than non-associated chains that were equally common. Only TCR beta chains were sequenced in this cohort, and the absence of alpha or paired-chain data limited detectable features. In both the original and validation cohorts, the classifier was reported to diagnose cytomegalovirus status with high specificity and sensitivity. The sequencing pipeline was judged likely to have produced a cluster of highly shared sequence variants as a technical artifact. Three of the identified cytomegalovirus-associated TCR beta chains were confirmed in vitro to be specific for cytomegalovirus antigens. A later genetic analysis associated a missense DCLRE1C variant with V-gene and J-gene trimming of TCR beta chains, and an independent cohort replicated the association. HLA typing was unavailable for some donors at each locus, so association tests used only the typed subset. A later analysis found that TCR association rates varied across HLA loci, with DRB1 alleles showing the most associated TCRs and HLA-C alleles the fewest. Most CMV-associated TCR beta chains appeared to be HLA-restricted in a later analysis, and the HLA associations seemed to be driven largely by CMV exposure. Presence/absence analyses assumed roughly uniform sequencing depth across donors, an assumption that may not hold. In a later analysis, around 15,000 TCR beta sequences were associated with specific HLA alleles at a false discovery rate of 0.05. An earlier analysis of several hundred of the donors showed that most TCR beta V segments appeared in productive rearrangements either about 87% or about 30% of the time, which broadly matched IMGT annotations. A total of 164 TCR beta chains were listed by the study as associated with cytomegalovirus. The 87-base-pair reads could not distinguish some IMGT-functional V segments, including TRBV6-2 and TRBV6-3, so those segments were excluded.

A remark on this clone: Its antigen is not yet known.

In total, 600 or so healthy bone marrow donors made up the cohort. Cohort members were all nominally healthy when sampled, although unrecorded immune exposures were likely present. The donor was CMV seronegative and was included in the group of a few hundred seronegative cohort members. Every donor gave a peripheral blood sample, and the peripheral blood mononuclear cells from that sample were used for TCR beta sequencing. Genomic DNA was extracted from the blood cell samples with the Qiagen DNeasy Blood Extraction Kit. The library came from the immunoSEQ multiplex PCR assay. For the multiplex PCR, a mixture combining 60 forward primers for TCR Vbeta segments and 13 reverse primers for TCR Jbeta segments was used. A multiplex PCR assay on genomic DNA amplified the CDR3 region of rearranged TCR beta genes. The amplified TCR beta libraries were sequenced on the Illumina HiSeq System as 87-base-pair reads. Concerning the study's data processing: A later analysis tallied approximately 87 million unique TCR beta chains across the 660 or so repertoires, and approximately 9.9 million of those chains were shared by two or more donors. Raw reads were error-corrected and collapsed into unique sequences with a nearest-neighbor algorithm that merged closely related sequences to remove PCR and sequencing errors. V, D and J gene segments were assigned by aligning CDR3 sequences to IMGT reference sequences. For a sequence to be retained, a match of at least six nucleotides to both a V gene segment and a J gene segment was required. A rearrangement was called productive if the CDR3 had no stop codons and remained in frame with V and J, and every other rearrangement was called non-productive. Following IMGT convention, CDR3 was defined as the stretch from the second conserved V-encoded cysteine up to the conserved J-encoded phenylalanine. Sequences without an unambiguous match to a single V gene segment were excluded from the earlier analysis of approximately 600 of the donors. In an earlier analysis of almost 600 of the donors, a V segment was called functional when productive rearrangements were above 56.7%, and segregating when the standard deviation between donors exceeded 5%. A statistical classification framework was built to diagnose cytomegalovirus status from the catalog of TCR beta chain sequences. A later analysis assigned V and J genes by comparing TCR nucleotide sequences with IMGT/GENE-DB human TR gene sequences. The TCRdist pipeline was used in a later analysis to assign CDR3 sequences and most-parsimonious VDJ recombination scenarios. In a later analysis, each TCR beta chain was defined by its CDR3 amino acid sequence together with its V-gene family, and reads without a unique V-gene family were excluded. In a later analysis, some 600 highly shared, low-generation-probability nucleotide sequences were removed to address suspected cross-contamination and a sequencing artifact. In a later analysis, a clonal expansion index was calculated for each public chain from normalized within-repertoire ranks of inferred template counts. In a later analysis, generation probabilities were computed using a VDJ recombination model fitted to out-of-frame rearrangements, and the results were checked against IGoR. In a later analysis, TCR-TCR, TCR-HLA and TCR-CMV co-occurrence was scored with hypergeometric tests, and a repertoire-size bias correction was applied to TCR pairs. In a later analysis, false discovery rates were estimated by permuting HLA or CMV assignments 20 times. In a later analysis, co-occurring TCRs were grouped with DBSCAN, and TCRdist sequence similarity was added when clustering was performed within HLA-allele-positive subsets. Co-occurrence clustering excluded repertoires with fewer than 30,000 or more than 120,000 public chains, plus five with anomalous nucleotide sharing. The table comes from immuneACCESS by way of TCRdb, which keeps in-frame sequences with V and J called. Part of the clones is missing from these tables; in studies checked, under half for an unresolved V gene and the rest for unknown reasons. V and J calls and clone size come straight from that table; D and trimming were deduced from the DNA. In this sample's table one finds about 160,000 clones. Together, the top ten hold roughly 2% of the sample.

V loses 7 bases, J loses 2 bases, and the germline ends lie 11 bases apart. Spanning cysteine to phenylalanine, the CDR3 consists of 12 amino acids. Only the CDR3 portion is preserved as DNA: 36 bases, with reading frame beginning at the first base. Taken from the germline V gene, the CDR1 and CDR2 loops are SQVTM and ANQGSEA. The sequence links TRBV29-1 to TRBJ2-5; tentative D gene TRBD2, with 6 bases matching. The clonotype comes from a man aged 30 to 45 in good health and CMV-seronegative. Sequencing was done on a sample of PBMCs. The CDR3 is CSARGGQETQYF. The nucleotide sequence is given as TGCAGCGCCCGTGGGGGGCAAGAGACCCAGTACTTC.